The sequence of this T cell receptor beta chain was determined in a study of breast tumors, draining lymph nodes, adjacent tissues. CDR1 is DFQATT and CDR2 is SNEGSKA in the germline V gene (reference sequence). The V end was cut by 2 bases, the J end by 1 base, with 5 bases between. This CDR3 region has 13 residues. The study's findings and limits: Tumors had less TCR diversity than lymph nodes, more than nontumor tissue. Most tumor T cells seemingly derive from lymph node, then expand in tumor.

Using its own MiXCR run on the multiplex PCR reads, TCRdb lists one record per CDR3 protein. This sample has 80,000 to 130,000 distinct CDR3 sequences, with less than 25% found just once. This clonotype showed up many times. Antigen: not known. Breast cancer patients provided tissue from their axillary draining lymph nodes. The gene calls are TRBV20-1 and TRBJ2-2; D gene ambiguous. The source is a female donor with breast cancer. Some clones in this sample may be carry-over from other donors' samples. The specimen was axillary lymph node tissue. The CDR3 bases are TGCAGTGCTAGAAAGGGGAACACCGGGGAGCTGTTTTTT. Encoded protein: CSARKGNTGELFF.